The TCR beta chain described here comes from a study of blood T cell repertoires in COVID-19 (dated by TCRdb to about 2020). For the wider study: Samples covering the acute and convalescent phases of COVID-19 were provided by collaborators in the United States, Italy and Spain. The repertoires were made available in a free public database intended to serve as a resource for research on the immune response to SARS-CoV-2. Samples were obtained from the ongoing ImmuneRACE study (first 160 participants) and from 1,254 subjects provided by 6 global collaborators. The sample metadata nearly always contained a de-identified subject ID, COVID-19 status, age in years and sex. Deeply sampled blood TCRbeta repertoires from subjects exposed to, actively infected with, or recovered from COVID-19 were included in the dataset. The prospective study material was composed of cDNA or gDNA derived from T cells, B-cell-depleted T cells, or PBMCs. Where available, HLA class I and class II types were taken from metadata supplied by the sample provider and were not determined by assay-based typing. The investigation overall reported the following: The quantity of clinical and demographic metadata differed by source and by participant and was supplied without curation.

One collaborating source in Seattle enrolled patients while the patients were actively infected and followed the patients over time throughout the course of disease. Each collaborating institution followed its own protocols to collect whole blood in K2EDTA tubes. For TCRbeta analysis, collaborator samples were shipped as frozen whole blood, as isolated PBMCs, or as DNA extracted from either sample type. TCRbeta CDR3 regions were amplified from genomic DNA using the immunoSEQ Assay, a bias-controlled multiplex PCR. In the original analysis: The number of nucleated cells in each sample was estimated from the amplification of reference gene primers within the assay. To quantify the absolute abundance of each unique TCRbeta CDR3 rearrangement, sequence reads were collapsed and filtered. For each sample, productive Simpson clonality was calculated as the square root of Simpson's diversity index over productive rearrangements. In its TCRdb copy, this immuneACCESS table keeps in-frame sequences only and misses some clones. Where compared with another copy, unresolved V genes explain less than half of these, and the others have no known cause. V, J and clone size are taken as reported in that table, and D and trimming were inferred from the DNA itself. In all, the sample holds roughly 80,000 clones, and roughly nine tenths of those were seen once. The ten most abundant clones make up just over 2.5% of the sample.

On this clone itself: Its specific antigen is unknown. No much larger clone exists at a distance of one base, and base qualities are not known.

Material: peripheral blood. The source of this sequence is a man in his fifties with COVID-19, enrolled during active disease.

The DNA sequence reads TGTGCCAGCTCACCGATGGGGGACTTTCGATTGGGTGAAGCTTTCTTT. Translated, it reads CASSPMGDFRLGEAFF. The V and J genes are TRBV18 and TRBJ1-1, with TRBD1 tentatively as D gene (5 bases match). Trimming takes 3 bases from V and 7 bases from J, and the germline ends sit 21 bases apart. Spanning cysteine to phenylalanine, the CDR3 consists of 16 amino acids. Only the CDR3 part of the read is kept: 48 bases, read in frame from the first base. The germline V gene sets CDR1 to KGHSH and CDR2 to LQKENI.